This T cell receptor (beta chain) was captured by sequencing in a study of blood T cell repertoires in COVID-19. The overall study: COVID-19 samples, acute and convalescent, were from the United States, Italy and Spain. The cDNA or gDNA used as material had been derived from T cells, B-cell-depleted T cells, or PBMCs.

Seattle researchers signed up patients amid active infection and tracked them longitudinally. This table comes from immunoSEQ multiplex PCR, and its TCRdb copy is limited to in-frame clones, with some not included. The sample lists some 120,000 clones, roughly nine tenths occurring once. The sequenced sample was peripheral blood. The origin of this receptor is a man aged 45-65 years with COVID-19, enrolled during active disease.

The CDR3 DNA reads TGCAGCGTTCGACAGGGCGGTGGCACTGAAGCTTTCTTT. It translates to CSVRQGGGTEAFF. This chain joins TRBV29-1 and TRBJ1-1; 7 bases are shared with TRBD1. The CDR3 is made up of 13 amino acids. Germline V gene lookup returns CDR1 SQVTM and CDR2 ANQGSEA. V shed 5 bases, J shed 4 bases, and the junction held 7 bases outside the gene matches.